The 22 T cell receptor beta chains listed next were all sequenced from one sample in a study of T cell responses to AZD1222 COVID-19 vaccine. Assay: immunoSEQ multiplex PCR; the TCRdb copy retains only in-frame clones and omits some. The sample lists about 140,000 clones; about nine tenths were seen once. The sample here was peripheral blood, taken on day 0 of AZD1222 vaccination. The receptors shown here come from an adult in good health.

V usage is TRBV2 and J usage is TRBJ1-5; TRBD1 is a possible D gene (5 bases). The length of the CDR3 is 16 residues. Trimming removed 2 bases from V and 6 bases from J, with 17 bases in between. CDR1 and CDR2 from the germline V gene are SNHLY and FYNNEI. CDR3 loop: CASSEQDSLGVQPQHF. CDR3 in DNA: TGTGCCAGCAGTGAACAGGACTCCTTGGGGGTTCAGCCCCAGCATTTT.

J is TRBJ1-1 and V is TRBV19; a possible D gene is TRBD1 (6 bases). V was clipped by 6 bases and J by 6 bases, with 20 bases between them. Germline lookup yields CDR1 LNHDA and CDR2 SQIVND (reference sequence). There are 15 residues in the CDR3. CDR3 region: CASSPRGPLGAEAFF. CDR3 bases: TGTGCCAGTAGCCCCCGGGGGCCCCTAGGGGCTGAAGCTTTCTTT.

This rearrangement joins TRBV19 to TRBJ2-5; no definite D call. Germline lookup yields CDR1 LNHDA and CDR2 SQIVND (reference sequence). This CDR3 is 13 amino acids long. With 5 bases removed from V and 7 bases from J, the gap between germline ends came to 14 bases. CDR3 in amino acids: CASSLGTPGTQYF. In DNA form, the CDR3 reads TGTGCCAGTAGTCTCGGAACTCCGGGGACCCAGTACTTC.

The chain links TRBV28 to TRBJ2-2, with unresolved D. This CDR3 spans 17 amino acids. The germline V and J ends were trimmed by 2 bases and 0 bases, with 13 bases remaining between them. Per germline, CDR1 MDHEN and CDR2 SYDVKM. The DNA of the CDR3 is TGTGCCAGCAGTTTAAACCCCCGGGTCCCGAACACCGGGGAGCTGTTTTTT. This translates into CASSLNPRVPNTGELFF.

J is TRBJ1-2 and V is TRBV28, with a weak D call TRBD1 (5 bases). Germline V gene sequence: CDR1 MDHEN, CDR2 SYDVKM. V lost 6 bases and J 4 bases, leaving 21 bases between the germline ends. The CDR3 covers 16 residues. The CDR3 spells CASSNRTWPGLYGYTF. The CDR3 DNA reads as TGTGCCAGCAGCAACAGGACCTGGCCGGGACTCTATGGCTACACCTTC.

The rearrangement uses TRBV6-4 and TRBJ1-1; 8 nucleotides align to TRBD1. Germline CDR1 and CDR2: MRHNA and SNTAGT. V was clipped by 6 bases and J by 10 bases; unmatched bases: 10. The length of the CDR3 is 13 residues. CDR3: CASSLTGGRGAFF. CDR3 DNA sequence: TGTGCCAGCAGCCTAACAGGGGGACGGGGAGCTTTCTTT.

The chain links TRBV13 to TRBJ2-1; tentatively, D is TRBD1 or TRBD2 (6 bases each). This CDR3 comprises 14 residues. Per germline, CDR1 PRHDT and CDR2 FYEKMQ (reference sequence). Trimming shortened V by 5 bases and J by 8 bases, and 16 bases separated the two germline ends. CDR3 region: CASSVGGARYEQFF. For the CDR3, the DNA is TGTGCCAGCAGCGTCGGGGGCGCAAGATATGAGCAGTTCTTC.

This chain links TRBV7-9 with TRBJ1-2, with unresolved D. Germline-derived CDR1 and CDR2 are SEHNR and FQNEAQ (reference sequence). This CDR3 spans 11 amino acids. V was shortened by 3 bases and J by 6 bases, with 5 bases between the two germline ends. As DNA, the CDR3 is TGTGCCAGCAGCTTCGCAGATGGCTACACCTTC. Translated: CASSFADGYTF.

The chain uses TRBV7-2 and TRBJ2-7; no clear D gene. Trimming shortened V by 7 bases and J by 2 bases, and 12 bases separated the two germline ends. The CDR3 length is 13 residues. Per the germline V gene, CDR1 is SGHTA and CDR2 is FQGNSA. This CDR3 reads CASTRTAPYEQYF. CDR3 sequence (DNA): TGTGCCAGCACCCGGACGGCTCCCTACGAGCAGTACTTC.

The V and J genes are TRBV28 and TRBJ2-7; tentatively, D is TRBD2 (6 bases). Germline CDR1 is MDHEN and CDR2 is SYDVKM. Trimming removed 4 bases from V and 2 bases from J, with 15 bases in between. This CDR3 has 15 residues. The CDR3 reads CASSSRDGGTYEQYF. The CDR3 DNA is TGTGCCAGCAGTTCCCGGGACGGGGGTACCTACGAGCAGTACTTC. Filled out from reference TRBV28 and TRBJ2-7, the complete variable domain reads DVKVTQSSRYLVKRTGEKVFLECVQDMDHENMFWYRQDPGLGLRLIYFSYDVKMKEKGDIPEGYSVSREKKERFSLILESASTNQTSMYLCASSSRDGGTYEQYFGPGTRLTVT.

This chain joins TRBV5-8 and TRBJ1-6; 7 nucleotides match TRBD1. Germline-derived CDR1 and CDR2 are SGHTS and YDEGEE. The CDR3 sequence is 14 residues long. V lost 4 bases and J lost 9; bases outside the gene matches: 7. This CDR3 is CASSPLDRVSPLHF. CDR3 nucleotide sequence: TGTGCCAGCAGCCCCCTCGACAGGGTTTCACCCCTCCACTTT.

The rearrangement joins TRBV29-1 to TRBJ1-1; D perhaps matches TRBD1 (6 bases). In germline, CDR1 is SQVTM, CDR2 ANQGSEA. The CDR3 consists of 15 residues. V shed 4 bases and J shed 2 bases, with 17 bases lying between them. This CDR3 is CSVGRDTAENTEAFF. For the CDR3, the DNA is TGCAGCGTTGGTCGGGACACCGCGGAAAACACTGAAGCTTTCTTT.

This clone showed up just once. The chain recombines TRBV9 with TRBJ1-1; 8 bases match TRBD1. This CDR3 has 16 amino acids. Trimming cost V 3 bases and J 3 bases; bases outside gene matches: 10. Germline V lookup: CDR1 SGDLS, CDR2 YYNGEE. The CDR3 loop is CASSGTGRRLDTEAFF. In DNA form, the CDR3 reads TGTGCCAGCAGCGGGACAGGGAGAAGGCTCGACACTGAAGCTTTCTTT.

The chain is built from TRBV6-1 and TRBJ1-5; no clear D gene. Trimming took off 2 bases at V and 5 bases at J, with 13 bases between the two ends. Germline loops: CDR1 MNHNS, CDR2 SASEGT. The CDR3 is made up of 15 amino acids. The CDR3 nucleotides read TGTGCCAGCAGTGAATCCCCTGGAAGGGATCAGCCCCAGCATTTT. The encoded protein is CASSESPGRDQPQHF.

In its sample, this clone was seen a few times. The V call is TRBV6-1, the J call TRBJ1-5; D uncertain. Per germline, CDR1 MNHNS and CDR2 SASEGT. This CDR3 region has 11 residues. V lost 8 bases to trimming and J lost 5 bases, with 7 bases between them. The CDR3 spells CASGSDQPQHF. The CDR3 region has the DNA TGTGCCAGCGGCTCTGATCAGCCCCAGCATTTT.

This chain links TRBV27 with TRBJ2-2; TRBD2 agrees at 13 bases. This CDR3 region has 18 residues. Germline CDR1 reads MNHEY; CDR2 reads SMNVEV (reference sequence). Trimming cost V 2 bases and J 6 bases; bases outside gene matches: 9. CDR3 sequence (DNA): TGTGCCAGCAGTTTACCCCGGACTAGCGGGAGTTTCGCCGGGGAGCTGTTTTTT. Amino acids: CASSLPRTSGSFAGELFF.

The rearrangement uses TRBV27 and TRBJ2-7; possibly TRBD1 for D (6 bases). V was clipped by 6 bases and J by 3 bases, with 15 bases between them. CDR1 MNHEY and CDR2 SMNVEV come from the germline V gene (reference sequence). This CDR3 is 14 amino acids long. CDR3 sequence reads: CASSTTGGNYEQYF. In DNA form, the CDR3 reads TGTGCCAGCAGCACGACAGGAGGAAACTACGAGCAGTACTTC.

This chain links TRBV4-2 with TRBJ2-1; 7 nucleotides agree with TRBD2. After removal of 4 bases from V and 5 bases from J, the junction contained 5 bases not matched to a gene. Germline V gene lookup returns CDR1 LGHNA and CDR2 YNFKEQ. This CDR3 has 14 amino acids. The CDR3 region is CASSRAGTNNEQFF. The CDR3 DNA reads TGTGCCAGCAGCCGAGCCGGGACTAACAATGAGCAGTTCTTC.

This clone was recorded only once. The chain couples TRBV6-1 to TRBJ1-2; 8 bases align to TRBD1. The junction had 7 bases not matched to a gene; V was cut back by 3 bases and J by 4 bases. This CDR3 has 15 residues. Germline V CDR1 and CDR2: MNHNS, SASEGT. CDR3 nucleotide sequence: TGTGCCAGCAGTGACAGGGGGCGTGTTGGCTATGGCTACACCTTC. It encodes CASSDRGRVGYGYTF.

This clone was counted a few times. The chain combines TRBV5-1 with TRBJ1-5; 7 bases line up with TRBD1. The J segment lost 7 bases and the V segment lost 4 bases, leaving 8 bases of the junction unmatched. CDR1 and CDR2 (germline): SGHRS, YFSETQ. This CDR3 spans 14 amino acids. CDR3 sequence reads: CASSPRQGGQPQHF. In DNA, the CDR3 is TGCGCCAGCAGCCCCAGACAGGGCGGACAGCCCCAGCATTTT.

DNA for the CDR3: TGTGCCAGCAGTTCCGCATCGGCAGGGCCTAGCTCCTACGAGCAGTACTTC. Amino acids: CASSSASAGPSSYEQYF. The chain links TRBV28 to TRBJ2-7, with D possibly TRBD1 on 5 matching bases. The CDR3 is made up of 17 amino acids. With 4 bases removed from V and 0 bases from J, the gap between germline ends came to 19 bases. Germline-derived CDR1 and CDR2 are MDHEN and SYDVKM.

The chain combines TRBV10-2 with TRBJ1-6; D gene ambiguous. The CDR3 is made up of 13 amino acids. Trimming cost V 6 bases and J 9 bases, with 12 bases left between them. Germline V gene data show CDR1 as WSHSY and CDR2 as SAAADI. CDR3 in amino acids: CASRPTSSSPLHF. In DNA, the CDR3 is TGCGCCAGCAGACCCACATCGTCTTCACCCCTCCACTTT.